This T cell receptor (beta chain) stems from a study of cytomegalovirus exposure and HLA in healthy donors. This clone was seen only once. J gave up 2 bases and V 0 bases, and 7 bases lay outside the gene matches. Per the germline V gene, CDR1 is SNHLY and CDR2 is FYNNEI. This CDR3 spans 16 amino acids. Clones were read by immunoSEQ multiplex PCR, and TCRdb kept only the in-frame ones, dropping some. The sample consists of about 180,000 clones, 85% of them appearing once. The sequence was obtained from a man aged 18 to 30 in good health and CMV-seropositive. Sequenced sample: PBMCs. This chain joins TRBV2 and TRBJ2-7; TRBD1 matches 7 bases. CDR3 protein: CASSEARDSLTYEQYF. CDR3 nucleotide sequence: TGTGCCAGCAGTGAAGCTCGGGACAGTTTAACCTACGAGCAGTACTTC.